The rows below give T cell receptor beta chains drawn from one sample of a study of regulatory T cells in long-lasting Graves disease. TCRdb used MiXCR to reprocess the multiplex PCR reads, holding one entry per CDR3 protein. The sample has around 340,000 distinct CDR3 sequences, roughly a fifth seen once. The material was peripheral blood mononuclear cells (PBMCs), obtained when the disease was refractory, from a patient treated with antithyroid drugs. The source is a female donor with Graves disease. Both conserved end residues are part of each CDR3. Fields, in order: CDR3 DNA, CDR3 protein, J gene, V gene, clone size, D gene. D genes are given only for firm matches. Size is stated for part of the rows, as once, few or many counts, or as a class when the clone is expanded.

DNA: TGTGCCAGCAGCACAATCGGCACCGGGGAGCTGTTTTTT
CDR3: CASSTIGTGELFF
J: TRBJ2-2
V: TRBV7-8
size: NA
D: NA

DNA: TGTGCCACCAGCAGGGGGACAGCCACTAACTATGGCTACACCTTC
CDR3: CATSRGTATNYGYTF
J: TRBJ1-2
V: TRBV15
size: many
D: TRBD1

DNA: TGTGCCAGCAGGTCGAGGGGTGGGCACGAGCAGTACTTC
CDR3: CASRSRGGHEQYF
J: TRBJ2-7
V: TRBV7-9
size: many
D: NA

DNA: TGCGCCAGCAGCCAAGATAAGGAGGACGAGACCCAGTACTTC
CDR3: CASSQDKEDETQYF
J: TRBJ2-5
V: TRBV4-1
size: few
D: NA

DNA: TGTGCCAGCCTTCTGGGGGGGAAAGATACGCAGTATTTT
CDR3: CASLLGGKDTQYF
J: TRBJ2-3
V: TRBV2
size: NA
D: TRBD2

DNA: TGTGCCAGCAGCTTAGCTTGGGGAGGTACCGGGGAGCTGTTTTTT
CDR3: CASSLAWGGTGELFF
J: TRBJ2-2
V: TRBV7-2
size: few
D: NA

DNA: TGCAGTGCTAGTGCCCGGGAAGGTTATGGCTACACCTTC
CDR3: CSASAREGYGYTF
J: TRBJ1-2
V: TRBV20-1
size: many
D: NA

DNA: TGTGCCAGCAGTTTATCGAGGGCAGATACGCAGTATTTT
CDR3: CASSLSRADTQYF
J: TRBJ2-3
V: TRBV27
size: NA
D: NA

DNA: TGTGCCAGCAGCTACCCTTGGAGCTCTGGCTACACCTTC
CDR3: CASSYPWSSGYTF
J: TRBJ1-2
V: TRBV6-2/TRBV6-3
size: NA
D: NA

DNA: TGCGCCAGCAGCCCGTTCTCTCAGGGTGGCGACGAGCAGTACTTC
CDR3: CASSPFSQGGDEQYF
J: TRBJ2-7
V: TRBV5-1
size: NA
D: NA

DNA: TGTGCCATCAGTGAAGCCCCGGGACAGTCTAATGAAAAACTGTTTTTT
CDR3: CAISEAPGQSNEKLFF
J: TRBJ1-4
V: TRBV10-3
size: NA
D: TRBD1

DNA: TGTGCCAGCAGCTTAGCGCCCCAGACAGGGTGGGGCACTGAAGCTTTCTTT
CDR3: CASSLAPQTGWGTEAFF
J: TRBJ1-1
V: TRBV7-3
size: NA
D: TRBD1

DNA: TGCGCCAGCAGCCAAAACACCGGGACGGGCACCGGGGAGCTGTTTTTT
CDR3: CASSQNTGTGTGELFF
J: TRBJ2-2
V: TRBV5-1
size: many
D: NA

DNA: TGTGCCAGCAGTGCTCCCAACAGCGACATTCAGTACTTC
CDR3: CASSAPNSDIQYF
J: TRBJ2-4
V: TRBV2
size: many
D: NA

DNA: TGTGCCAGTAGTATCGTGGATCGTAGGCAGCCCCAGCATTTT
CDR3: CASSIVDRRQPQHF
J: TRBJ1-5
V: TRBV19
size: NA
D: NA

DNA: TGCGCCAGCAGGCCCGGGACAATGCCAAGGTACGAGCAGTACTTC
CDR3: CASRPGTMPRYEQYF
J: TRBJ2-7
V: TRBV10-1
size: few
D: NA

DNA: TGCGCCAGCAGCTTCCGAGTAGGGGGGGACCCCTACGAGCAGTACTTC
CDR3: CASSFRVGGDPYEQYF
J: TRBJ2-7
V: TRBV5-1
size: NA
D: NA

DNA: TGCGCCAGCAGCCAACCCGGGACAGAGAGGGGGGCTAATGAAAAACTGTTTTTT
CDR3: CASSQPGTERGANEKLFF
J: TRBJ1-4
V: TRBV4-3
size: NA
D: TRBD1

DNA: TGTGCCACCAGTGATCCCTCCGTTGGCTACACCTTC
CDR3: CATSDPSVGYTF
J: TRBJ1-2
V: TRBV24-1
size: many
D: NA

DNA: TGTGCCAGTAGTGATAGTCTGAGGGACAGGGTGGGCACCGGGGAGCTGTTTTTT
CDR3: CASSDSLRDRVGTGELFF
J: TRBJ2-2
V: TRBV19
size: NA
D: TRBD1

DNA: TGCGCCAGCAGCCCTAGGGGGGAGGGAGAGGTGACAGATACGCAGTATTTT
CDR3: CASSPRGEGEVTDTQYF
J: TRBJ2-3
V: TRBV10-2
size: few
D: NA

DNA: TGCAGTGCAACGCGGACAGGGGGGGGGGAGTGGAAGGCCAAAAACATTCAGTACTTC
CDR3: CSATRTGGGEWKAKNIQYF
J: TRBJ2-4
V: TRBV20-1
size: few
D: TRBD1

DNA: TGTGCCAGCAGTTACCGGAGGGCACAACCCGGGGAGCTGTTTTTT
CDR3: CASSYRRAQPGELFF
J: TRBJ2-2
V: TRBV6-5
size: NA
D: NA

DNA: TGTGCCAGCCGGGACAGGGTCTCGTGGGAGCAGTACTTC
CDR3: CASRDRVSWEQYF
J: TRBJ2-7
V: TRBV28
size: NA
D: TRBD1

DNA: TGTGCCAGCAGTTTCGTGGGAGAGACCCAGTACTTC
CDR3: CASSFVGETQYF
J: TRBJ2-5
V: TRBV12-3/TRBV12-4
size: many
D: NA

DNA: TGTGCCAGCCACACCCCGGGTGAGCAGTTCTTC
CDR3: CASHTPGEQFF
J: TRBJ2-1
V: TRBV6-1
size: once
D: NA

DNA: TGTGCCAGCACGTCGGGCTCCTATAATTCACCCCTCCACTTT
CDR3: CASTSGSYNSPLHF
J: TRBJ1-6
V: TRBV27
size: many
D: NA

DNA: TGTGCCTGGAGTCTCGGGGCGAGGCCCCAGCATTTT
CDR3: CAWSLGARPQHF
J: TRBJ1-5
V: TRBV30
size: NA
D: NA

DNA: TGTGCCAGCAGCTCAATCCAGGGGAAAGGCTACGAGCAGTACTTC
CDR3: CASSSIQGKGYEQYF
J: TRBJ2-7
V: TRBV7-9
size: few
D: NA

DNA: TGTGCCACCTCGACTAGCGGGGAGAGAGAGACCCAGTACTTC
CDR3: CATSTSGERETQYF
J: TRBJ2-5
V: TRBV2
size: many
D: TRBD2

DNA: TGTGCCAGCAGCGCATCTAGTACTGAAGCTTTCTTT
CDR3: CASSASSTEAFF
J: TRBJ1-1
V: TRBV3-1
size: many
D: NA

DNA: TGCAGCGTAGCTACTCGGGGGAACATTCAGTACTTC
CDR3: CSVATRGNIQYF
J: TRBJ2-4
V: TRBV29-1
size: few
D: NA

DNA: TGTGCCAGCAGCTTATCCCGGACAGGGTCGAACATTCAGTACTTC
CDR3: CASSLSRTGSNIQYF
J: TRBJ2-4
V: TRBV7-2
size: NA
D: TRBD1

DNA: TGTGCCAGCAGTTCCGACTCCCACGATCAGTACTTC
CDR3: CASSSDSHDQYF
J: TRBJ2-7
V: TRBV12-3/TRBV12-4
size: many
D: NA

DNA: TGTGCCAGCAGAGCCCCGGGACTAGCGGGAGGGCCATCGTTCTTC
CDR3: CASRAPGLAGGPSFF
J: TRBJ2-1
V: TRBV6-2/TRBV6-3
size: NA
D: TRBD2

DNA: TGCGCCAGCAGCCAGTACGGGGACGCCGAGACCCAGTACTTC
CDR3: CASSQYGDAETQYF
J: TRBJ2-5
V: TRBV4-1
size: NA
D: NA

DNA: TGCGCCAGCAGCTTGGGAAGGACAGGGGTATCCTACGAGCAGTACTTC
CDR3: CASSLGRTGVSYEQYF
J: TRBJ2-7
V: TRBV5-1
size: few
D: TRBD1

DNA: TGTACCAGCAGTGGACAGTTACTCCCTGAAGCTTTCTTT
CDR3: CTSSGQLLPEAFF
J: TRBJ1-1
V: TRBV2
size: few
D: NA

DNA: TGTGCCAGCAAAGGGAGGGTGATGGATAGCAATCAGCCCCAGCATTTT
CDR3: CASKGRVMDSNQPQHF
J: TRBJ1-5
V: TRBV2
size: many
D: NA

DNA: TGCGCCAGCAGTGTTCCTCGAGACAGAGAGACCCAGTACTTC
CDR3: CASSVPRDRETQYF
J: TRBJ2-5
V: TRBV10-1
size: many
D: NA

DNA: TGTGCCAGCGGTAGGGGTTTCTACAATGAGCAGTTCTTC
CDR3: CASGRGFYNEQFF
J: TRBJ2-1
V: TRBV6-1
size: NA
D: NA

DNA: TGTGCCAGCGGGCTACAGAGGTACGAGCAGTACTTC
CDR3: CASGLQRYEQYF
J: TRBJ2-7
V: TRBV28
size: many
D: NA

DNA: TGTGCCAGCTCACCGCGGACAGGGACGAACACTGAAGCTTTCTTT
CDR3: CASSPRTGTNTEAFF
J: TRBJ1-1
V: TRBV18
size: many
D: TRBD1

DNA: TGTGCCAGTAGTATAAGTTTGGCAGATGCAACTAATGAAAAACTGTTTTTT
CDR3: CASSISLADATNEKLFF
J: TRBJ1-4
V: TRBV19
size: NA
D: NA

DNA: TGTGCCAGCAGTTTCCTTGGGCAGGAAGGTTATTCACCCCTCCACTTT
CDR3: CASSFLGQEGYSPLHF
J: TRBJ1-6
V: TRBV28
size: many
D: NA

DNA: TGTGCCAGCAGACCCATCAGGGGGAACACTGAAGCTTTCTTT
CDR3: CASRPIRGNTEAFF
J: TRBJ1-1
V: TRBV27
size: many
D: NA

DNA: TGCGCCAGCAGCCAAGTGTCATTGTCGGGCGGGGAGCTGTTTTTT
CDR3: CASSQVSLSGGELFF
J: TRBJ2-2
V: TRBV4-1
size: few
D: NA

DNA: TGTGCCAGCAGCTCCCCAAGCGGGGGCCGCTACAATGAGCAGTTCTTC
CDR3: CASSSPSGGRYNEQFF
J: TRBJ2-1
V: TRBV7-2
size: few
D: TRBD2

DNA: TGTGCCAGCAGCCGGACAGGGGGGATCTCTGGGGCCAACGTCCTGACTTTC
CDR3: CASSRTGGISGANVLTF
J: TRBJ2-6
V: TRBV2
size: NA
D: TRBD1

DNA: TGTGCCAGCAGTTTATCTGCCTCGAACACTGAAGCTTTCTTT
CDR3: CASSLSASNTEAFF
J: TRBJ1-1
V: TRBV27
size: NA
D: NA

DNA: TGTGCCAGCAGCTTAGGGCGTCGGGCTGAGCAGTTCTTC
CDR3: CASSLGRRAEQFF
J: TRBJ2-1
V: TRBV7-2
size: NA
D: NA

DNA: TGCGCCAGCAGCCAAGCGTACGGGAGGACGGGGGGGAATCAGTACTTC
CDR3: CASSQAYGRTGGNQYF
J: TRBJ2-4
V: TRBV4-1
size: many
D: TRBD2

DNA: TGTGCCAGCAGCTGGGGTGTGAGCTATGGCTACACCTTC
CDR3: CASSWGVSYGYTF
J: TRBJ1-2
V: TRBV7-2
size: many
D: NA